These 32 T cell receptor beta chains originate from one sample sequenced in a study of control samples from healthy donors and cancer patients. Profiling relied on immunoSEQ multiplex PCR, and the TCRdb table lists in-frame clones only, not all of them. The sample shows 150,000 to 200,000 clones, almost 90% of them seen only once. Specimen: blood. These receptors all come from a man between 18 and 29 years old in good health.

The rearrangement joins TRBV2 to TRBJ2-5; D is unresolved. V was pared by 4 bases and J by 5 bases, with 11 bases between. Germline V gives CDR1 SNHLY, CDR2 FYNNEI. The CDR3 loop spans 13 amino acids. In DNA, the CDR3 is TGTGCCAGCAGTGTTGCATTGCGGGAGACCCAGTACTTC. Translation gives CASSVALRETQYF.

The chain employs TRBV30 and TRBJ2-5; possible D gene TRBD2, 5 bases. Trimming removed 0 bases at V and 4 bases at J, with 9 bases between. The CDR3 has 13 residues. Germline values: CDR1 GTSNPN, CDR2 SVGIG (reference sequence). This chain's CDR3 is CAWSVLVTETQYF. The CDR3 region has the DNA TGTGCCTGGAGTGTACTAGTCACAGAGACCCAGTACTTC.

The V and J genes are TRBV30 and TRBJ1-2, with TRBD1 as a possible D gene (5 bases). Germline V CDR1 and CDR2: GTSNPN, SVGIG (reference sequence). The CDR3 covers 15 residues. V was clipped by 4 bases and J by 2 bases, with 17 bases between them. The CDR3 DNA is TGTGCCTGGAACGACGCAGGGAACGAGAACTATGGCTACACCTTC. It translates to CAWNDAGNENYGYTF.

This clone has a single count. The J gene is TRBJ2-3, the V gene TRBV7-2; no reliable D call. The germline V and J ends were trimmed by 2 bases and 3 bases, with 6 bases remaining between them. The CDR3 consists of 13 residues. Germline-derived CDR1 and CDR2 are SGHTA and FQGNSA. In nucleotides, the CDR3 is TGTGCCAGCAGCTTACAGGCGACAGATACGCAGTATTTT. It yields the protein CASSLQATDTQYF.

This chain uses TRBV5-1 with TRBJ1-2, with D possibly matching TRBD1 (5 bases). Germline V lookup: CDR1 SGHRS, CDR2 YFSETQ. V was shortened by 2 bases and J by 4 bases, with 12 bases between the two germline ends. This CDR3 comprises 14 residues. The CDR3, as DNA: TGCGCCAGCAGCTTCGACGGACATCCCTATGGCTACACCTTC. This gives the protein CASSFDGHPYGYTF.

A word on this clone: One end of the junction fails to match germline, which may point to a read error. The V call is TRBV7-7, the J call TRBJ2-3; TRBD2 matches 7 bases. This CDR3 spans 15 amino acids. Germline-derived CDR1 and CDR2 are SSHAT and FNYEAQ (reference sequence). The CDR3, as DNA: TGTGCTAGCAGCCCAAGCGGGGCGGGCGCAGATACGCAGTATTTT. Translated: CASSPSGAGADTQYF.

The rearrangement joins TRBV15 to TRBJ2-1; D is ambiguous. Germline loops: CDR1 LNHNV, CDR2 YYDKDF (reference sequence). The V end lost 6 bases, the J end lost 2 bases, and 11 bases lay between the germline ends. This CDR3 spans 14 amino acids. CDR3: CATSEVLTYNEQFF. The CDR3 DNA reads as TGTGCCACCAGTGAGGTCCTGACCTACAATGAGCAGTTCTTC.

The chain recombines TRBV5-8 with TRBJ2-1; D ambiguous. The V end was cut by 3 bases, the J end by 0 bases, with 10 bases between. CDR3 length: 15 amino acids. The germline V gene encodes CDR1 SGHTS and CDR2 YDEGEE. CDR3 DNA sequence: TGTGCCAGCAGCTCGGCAGATTACTCCTACAATGAGCAGTTCTTC. This encodes CASSSADYSYNEQFF. The full variable domain, its missing parts supplied by reference TRBV5-8 and TRBJ2-1, is EAGVTQSPTHLIKTRGQQATLRCSPISGHTSVYWYQQALGLGLQFLLWYDEGEERNRGNFPPRFSGRQFPNYSSELNVNALELEDSALYLCASSSADYSYNEQFFGPGTRLTVL.

This clone was seen a few times. The chain uses TRBV19 and TRBJ1-5, with TRBD1 matching 9 bases. Germline V gene data show CDR1 as LNHDA and CDR2 as SQIVND (reference sequence). The CDR3 runs 13 residues. V shed 8 bases, J shed 3 bases, and the junction held 2 bases outside the gene matches. The CDR3 bases are TGTGCCAGTGGGGACAGGGCCAATCAGCCCCAGCATTTT. It codes for CASGDRANQPQHF.

This clone has just a few counts. The J gene is TRBJ1-5, the V gene TRBV7-8; D is possibly TRBD1 (5 bases). CDR3 length: 15 residues. CDR1 is SGHVS and CDR2 is FQNEAQ in the germline V gene. V lost 5 bases to trimming and J lost 4 bases, with 15 bases between them. CDR3 nucleotides: TGTGCCAGCAGCCCCTTTTCGGAGGGGAATCAGCCCCAGCATTTT. Translating it yields CASSPFSEGNQPQHF.

The chain employs TRBV7-2 and TRBJ1-4; D is undetermined. The V gene's germline CDR1 is SGHTA and CDR2 FQGNSA. V dropped 1 base and J dropped 6 bases, with 9 bases sitting between them. CDR3 length equals 14 residues. CDR3 residues: CASSLDQVDEKLFF. The CDR3 region has the DNA TGTGCCAGCAGCTTAGACCAGGTGGATGAAAAACTGTTTTTT.

This chain connects TRBV18 to TRBJ1-2; 7 bases match TRBD1. Germline trimming cut 4 bases from V and 3 bases from J; bases unmatched to any gene: 2. The CDR3 is 13 residues long. Germline values: CDR1 KGHSH, CDR2 LQKENI. The CDR3 loop reads CASSLTGDYGYTF. The CDR3 DNA reads as TGTGCCAGCTCACTTACAGGGGACTATGGCTACACCTTC.

This clone showed up just a few times. The gene calls are TRBV27 and TRBJ1-2, with unresolved D. CDR3 size: 14 residues. The germline V gene has CDR1 MNHEY and CDR2 SMNVEV (reference sequence). V lost 2 bases to trimming and J lost 3 bases, with 10 bases between them. This chain's CDR3 is CASSLGDGHYGYTF. In nucleotides, the CDR3 is TGTGCCAGCAGTTTAGGAGACGGACACTATGGCTACACCTTC.

This chain joins TRBV5-1 and TRBJ1-2; no clear D gene. This CDR3 is built from 14 residues. V lost 0 bases and J 0 bases, leaving 6 bases between the germline ends. Germline loops: CDR1 SGHRS, CDR2 YFSETQ. In DNA, the CDR3 is TGCGCCAGCAGCTTGGATTCCTCTAACTATGGCTACACCTTC. Translated, it gives CASSLDSSNYGYTF.

The V gene is TRBV7-8, the J gene TRBJ2-5; D unclear. Germline CDR1 is SGHVS and CDR2 is FQNEAQ. V was cut by 5 bases and J by 5 bases, with 9 bases left in between. The CDR3 is made up of 12 amino acids. For the CDR3, the DNA is TGTGCCAGCAGCCACCCATCCGAGACCCAGTACTTC. It encodes CASSHPSETQYF.

This chain connects TRBV7-9 to TRBJ1-4; D is perhaps TRBD1 (6 bases). CDR1 SEHNR and CDR2 FQNEAQ come from the germline V gene (reference sequence). V lost 2 bases, J lost 3 bases, and 10 bases lay in between. The CDR3 consists of 15 residues. The CDR3 DNA sequence: TGTGCCAGCAGCTTAAGTAGGGGGGCTAATGAAAAACTGTTTTTT. It codes for CASSLSRGANEKLFF.

The chain combines TRBV2 with TRBJ2-7; TRBD1 aligns across 7 bases. The germline V gene encodes CDR1 SNHLY and CDR2 FYNNEI. This CDR3 has 13 residues. V shed 5 bases, J shed 7 bases, and the junction held 8 bases outside the gene matches. The CDR3 DNA is TGTGCCAGCAGTTACGGGACGGACAGGGAGCAGTACTTC. Translating it yields CASSYGTDREQYF.

CDR3 bases: TGTGCCAGCAATCGACGGGAGGAGAAACTGTTTTTT. Its translation is CASNRREEKLFF. This chain connects TRBV6-5 to TRBJ1-4; D is unresolved. The CDR3 sequence is 12 residues long. The germline V and J ends were trimmed by 7 bases and 11 bases, with 14 bases remaining between them. Germline-derived CDR1 and CDR2 are MNHEY and SVGAGI.

The chain has TRBV15 and TRBJ1-4, with no clear D. The CDR3 length is 13 residues. Germline V CDR1 and CDR2: LNHNV, YYDKDF (reference sequence). V was trimmed by 3 bases and J by 8 bases, leaving 10 bases between them. As DNA, the CDR3 is TGTGCCACCAGCAGGGTGGCGGGGGAAAAACTGTTTTTT. It encodes CATSRVAGEKLFF. The full variable domain, completed using reference TRBV15 and TRBJ1-4, is DAMVIQNPRYQVTQFGKPVTLSCSQTLNHNVMYWYQQKSSQAPKLLFHYYDKDFNNEADTPDNFQSRRPNTSFCFLDIRSPGLGDTAMYLCATSRVAGEKLFFGSGTQLSVL.

The chain recombines TRBV27 with TRBJ2-7; D is undetermined. Germline lookup yields CDR1 MNHEY and CDR2 SMNVEV (reference sequence). The CDR3 runs to 15 residues. The ends were cut back, 2 bases at V and 9 bases at J, with 20 bases in the middle. The CDR3 sequence: CASSLRAIRVRGQYF. In DNA, the CDR3 is TGTGCCAGCAGTTTACGCGCTATACGAGTACGTGGGCAGTACTTC.

This chain links TRBV9 with TRBJ2-2; either TRBD1 or TRBD2 may supply D (5 bases each). The CDR3 spans 15 residues. Trimming removed 3 bases from V and 5 bases from J, with 14 bases in between. Germline CDR1 SGDLS, CDR2 YYNGEE. The CDR3 loop is CASSALVGETGELFF. The CDR3 DNA sequence: TGTGCCAGCAGCGCGTTAGTGGGGGAAACCGGGGAGCTGTTTTTT.

A single count supports this clone. This chain joins TRBV30 and TRBJ2-1; D might be TRBD2 (5 bases). This CDR3 has 14 amino acids. CDR1 is GTSNPN, CDR2 SVGIG, per germline (reference sequence). Trimming pared 1 base from V and 3 bases from J, leaving 10 bases between. Here the CDR3 reads CAWSAGIGYNEQFF. The DNA for the CDR3 is TGTGCCTGGAGTGCCGGGATCGGCTACAATGAGCAGTTCTTC.

This chain links TRBV7-2 with TRBJ1-3, with a tentative D call TRBD1 (5 bases). Trimming removed 0 bases from V and 6 bases from J, with 9 bases in between. Germline V lookup: CDR1 SGHTA, CDR2 FQGNSA. The CDR3 spans 14 residues. The DNA of the CDR3 is TGTGCCAGCAGCTTAGCGATAGGGGTAAACACCATATATTTT. Amino acids: CASSLAIGVNTIYF.

This rearrangement joins TRBV29-1 to TRBJ2-5; 11 bases fit TRBD2. V gave up 4 bases and J gave up 4 bases; unmatched junction bases: 5. The germline gives CDR1 SQVTM, CDR2 ANQGSEA. CDR3 length: 14 amino acids. In DNA form, the CDR3 reads TGCAGCGTTGTACTAGCGGGGGCCGGAGAGACCCAGTACTTC. Amino acids: CSVVLAGAGETQYF.

The rearrangement joins TRBV28 to TRBJ1-3; D is unresolved. Deletions cut 3 bases from V and 0 bases from J, with 9 bases between. The CDR3 extends over 15 amino acids. Germline-derived CDR1 and CDR2 are MDHEN and SYDVKM. This CDR3 is CASSFVRSSGNTIYF. The CDR3 DNA reads as TGTGCCAGCAGTTTCGTCCGGAGCTCTGGAAACACCATATATTTT. The full variable domain, in which reference TRBV28 and TRBJ1-3 provide the parts outside the CDR3, is DVKVTQSSRYLVKRTGEKVFLECVQDMDHENMFWYRQDPGLGLRLIYFSYDVKMKEKGDIPEGYSVSREKKERFSLILESASTNQTSMYLCASSFVRSSGNTIYFGEGSWLTVV.

The chain recombines TRBV7-9 with TRBJ2-1; D is undetermined. There are 15 residues in the CDR3. Germline V lookup: CDR1 SEHNR, CDR2 FQNEAQ (reference sequence). V lost 5 bases and J lost 3, with 14 bases in between. As DNA, the CDR3 is TGTGCCAGCAGCCCTTTCGCCTCAAGCTACAATGAGCAGTTCTTC. Translating it yields CASSPFASSYNEQFF. Drawing the rest from reference TRBV7-9 and TRBJ2-1, the complete variable domain is DTGVSQNPRHKITKRGQNVTFRCDPISEHNRLYWYRQTLGQGPEFLTYFQNEAQLEKSRLLSDRFSAERPKGSFSTLEIQRTEQGDSAMYLCASSPFASSYNEQFFGPGTRLTVL.

The chain carries TRBV5-4 and TRBJ1-6; 7 bases align to TRBD1. The germline CDR1 and CDR2 sequences are SGHNT and YYREEE (reference sequence). The length of the CDR3 is 17 residues. V dropped 3 bases and J dropped 0; count of bases not matched to a gene: 6. This CDR3 is CASSSTRGSSYNSPLHF. DNA of the CDR3: TGTGCCAGCAGCTCTACCAGGGGGAGCTCCTATAATTCACCCCTCCACTTT.

The chain carries TRBV20-1 and TRBJ2-1; the D is unclear. This CDR3 is built from 11 residues. From germline, CDR1 is DFQATT and CDR2 SNEGSKA (reference sequence). Trimming cost V 6 bases and J 8 bases, with 11 bases left between them. The CDR3 loop is CSAPRLDEQFF. In DNA, the CDR3 is TGCAGTGCCCCGAGGCTCGATGAGCAGTTCTTC.

In the case of this clone: Other nucleotide sequences from this sample produce the same CDR3. V usage is TRBV5-6 and J usage is TRBJ2-7; the D gene is possibly TRBD1 (6 bases). The ends were cut back, 0 bases at V and 5 bases at J, with 9 bases in the middle. The CDR3 runs to 13 residues. The germline CDR1 and CDR2 sequences are SGHDT and YYEEEE. CDR3 sequence reads: CASSLGRGDEQYF. The CDR3 DNA sequence: TGTGCCAGCAGCTTGGGCAGGGGCGACGAGCAGTACTTC.

This clone has just one count. The gene calls are TRBV6-6 and TRBJ1-5, with D possibly matching TRBD1 (6 bases). The germline gives CDR1 MNHNY, CDR2 SVGAGI (reference sequence). Trimming took off 11 bases at V and 2 bases at J, with 13 bases between the two ends. CDR3 length equals 13 residues. The CDR3, as DNA: TGTGCCGCGGGGGGGGCCGGCAATCAGCCCCAGCATTTT. Translation: CAAGGAGNQPQHF.

The rearrangement joins TRBV9 to TRBJ1-6; 12 positions agree with TRBD1. CDR1 is SGDLS, CDR2 YYNGEE, per germline. The CDR3 runs 17 residues. Trimming removed 0 bases from V and 8 bases from J; junction bases left unmatched: 6. As DNA, the CDR3 is TGTGCCAGCAGCGTAGCCGGGACAGGGGGCGTCTATTCACCCCTCCACTTT. Its protein product is CASSVAGTGGVYSPLHF.

This chain uses TRBV6-5 with TRBJ2-7; 11 positions match TRBD1. Germline V gives CDR1 MNHEY, CDR2 SVGAGI. CDR3 size: 16 residues. J lost 3 bases, V lost 0 bases, and 4 bases had no gene match. CDR3 DNA: TGTGCCAGCAGTTACTCGCTCGGGACAGGGGGCTACGAGCAGTACTTC. This encodes CASSYSLGTGGYEQYF.